The entry that follows covers one T cell receptor beta chain sequence. Its specificity is unknown. This specimen belongs to a study of cytomegalovirus exposure and HLA in healthy donors. As for the study in general: The same platform was used for the roughly 120 validation repertoires as for the 650 to 800 first-cohort repertoires, as reported in a later analysis.

Using immunoSEQ multiplex PCR, the repertoire was profiled, and TCRdb retains in-frame clones only, with some absent. The profile shows 120,000 to 150,000 clones, over 80% of them singletons. Overall study results and limits: Rarity characterized most TCR sequences, yet some public TCRs appeared in many donors. A classifier reportedly called cytomegalovirus status with high sensitivity and specificity. Listed as cytomegalovirus-associated were around 160 TCR beta chains.

Germline V lookup: CDR1 SGHRS, CDR2 YFSETQ. V lost 4 bases to trimming and J lost 12 bases; unmatched junction nucleotides: 17. This CDR3 region has 15 residues. The J gene is TRBJ1-2, the V gene TRBV5-1, with 8 bases lining up with TRBD1. The material sequenced was PBMCs. This sequence originates from a man aged 18 to 30 in good health and CMV-seropositive. This chain's CDR3 is CASSVGTGETPTHTF. CDR3 sequence (DNA): TGCGCCAGCAGCGTCGGGACAGGAGAGACCCCCACCCACACCTTC.